This T cell receptor (beta chain) derives from a study of cytomegalovirus exposure and HLA in healthy donors. Those who donated were healthy bone marrow donors. Whereas donors were nominally healthy upon sampling, unrecorded immune exposures were probable. The PCR used 60 Vbeta and 13 Jbeta primers. The repertoire was sequenced with immunoSEQ multiplex PCR; TCRdb's copy has only in-frame clones and lacks some. The sample shows about 73,000 clones, roughly 71% of them seen only once. The sequenced sample was PBMCs. The TCR comes from a man aged 65-85 years in good health and CMV-seronegative.

This chain's CDR3 is CASSGNPGLAGYFSDNEQFF. The CDR3 region has the DNA TGTGCCAGCAGTGGAAATCCGGGACTAGCGGGATACTTTTCGGACAATGAGCAGTTCTTC. The rearrangement uses TRBV2 and TRBJ2-1; 13 bases agree with TRBD2. The germline CDR1 and CDR2 sequences are SNHLY and FYNNEI. The V gene end was trimmed by 4 bases and the J gene end by 5 bases; junction bases not matched to a gene: 17. The CDR3 extends over 20 amino acids.